This TCR beta chain derives from a study of blood T cell repertoires in COVID-19. Turning to the study itself: COVID-19 samples from acute and convalescent phases originated in the United States, Italy and Spain.

This clone is a singleton in its sample. Trimming cost V 6 bases and J 5 bases; bases outside gene matches: 7. Germline CDR1 reads SNHLY; CDR2 reads FYNNEI. The CDR3 has 14 residues. Enrollees, roughly 18 to 89 years old, lived in approximately 25 US areas. Participants were placed into cohorts based on the clinical history they reported. Methods used by the authors: Counts of nucleated cells, estimated from reference gene primer amplification, were obtained. Sequencing used immunoSEQ multiplex PCR; TCRdb keeps in-frame clones, though not all of them. That table is the source of V, J and clone size, and D and trimming were worked out from the DNA. Here the sample spans 390,000 or so clones, 80% to 90% being singletons.

Sequencing was carried out using PBMCs or T cells enriched from blood (not recorded which). The sequence derives from a man aged 18 to 29 who had recovered from COVID-19. The chain recombines TRBV2 with TRBJ2-7; the match to TRBD2 covers 10 bases. The CDR3 reads CASRDTSGDNEQYF. DNA for the CDR3: TGTGCCAGCAGAGATACTAGCGGGGACAACGAGCAGTACTTC.